This TCR beta chain was recovered during a study of monozygotic twins with inflammatory bowel disease (dated by TCRdb to between 2018 and 2020). With regard to the full study: A total of 28 monozygotic twin pairs were included in the full study, comprising nine German pairs (four IBD-concordant, five IBD-discordant) and 19 IBD-discordant Danish pairs. Disease-associated traits were sought mainly through comparisons between IBD patients and their genetically identical healthy co-twins within discordant pairs. Each individual had, on average, about 151 000 unique TCRalpha sequences and 181 000 unique TCRbeta sequences available for analysis.

On this clonotype: The target of this receptor is not known.

The full study reports these points: The results gave no support for a single strong signal or clonotype linked to IBD. Measured by the inverse Simpson index, TCRbeta repertoire diversity was lower in IBD patients than in their healthy co-twins. Compared with healthy twins, IBD patients shared fewer clonotypes with other individuals, and the difference was most pronounced in patients with signs of disease activity. Differing immunosuppressive treatments among patients may have added background noise and inter-individual variability to the repertoires. The analysis was unable to tell apart different T cell subtypes. Repertoire similarity did not differ between concordant and discordant twins, possibly due to limited statistical power.

From each donor, a roughly 2.7 ml peripheral blood sample was collected into PAXgene tubes and kept at -80 degrees C. Total RNA was isolated from whole blood with the PAXgene blood miRNA kit on an automated QIAcube, without T cell sorting. Peripheral blood from monozygotic twin pairs who were concordant or discordant for inflammatory bowel disease underwent deep TCRalpha and TCRbeta repertoire profiling using unique molecular barcoding. For every twin pair, smoking habits were documented, and each individual was categorised as a current, former or never smoker. Library construction relied on 5' RACE. For each TCR library, 3,000 to 4,000 ng of total RNA was used. For each sample, cDNA synthesis with SMARTScribe reverse transcriptase was split into eight separate reactions. During cDNA synthesis, template switching was used to introduce unique molecular identifiers that contained a 6-nucleotide sample barcode. Amplification of TCRalpha and TCRbeta cDNA involved two nested PCRs of around 16 and 10 cycles, and each PCR was followed by bead purification. Before amplification, the cDNA was both treated with uracil DNA-glycosylase and purified with the QIAquick PCR purification kit. The second PCR was the step at which Illumina TruSeq-compatible adapters and sample-specific barcodes were added. Library quality and concentration were checked on TapeStation and Qubit, and libraries were pooled at approximately 5 ng each. The pooled libraries were sequenced with 2 x 100 bp reads and custom sequencing primers on an Illumina HiSeq2500 single-index Rapid Run. The source study handled its data this way. MiGEC version 1.2.6 was used for UMI-based consensus assembly to correct PCR and sequencing errors. MiXCR version 2.1.1 was used to carry out V(D)J alignment, clonotype assembly and CDR3 extraction. Normalisation of gene usage, clonotype sharing and MAIT/NKT TCR abundance was achieved by analysing the top 1000, 10 000 and 20 000 clonotypes per sample. Diversity was computed as the inverse Simpson index with the vegan R package after downsampling to 27 000 UMIs. Paired Mann-Whitney U tests on discordant twin pairs were used, with Benjamini-Hochberg multiple-testing correction. The reads went through TCRdb reprocessing, and each CDR3 protein sequence gets one entry with no DNA. TCRdb's processing, not the study's, gives the V and J calls here. This sample's clone table shows tens of thousands of distinct CDR3 sequences. In total, the top ten clones hold around 7.2% of the sample.

Input material: blood. This TCR derives from a human donor with ulcerative colitis or Crohn's disease, or a healthy co-twin of an affected twin (not recorded which).

The CDR3 region: CASSFGQGNSPLHF. The sequence joins TRBV5-1 to TRBJ1-6; there is no DNA to check the TCRdb D call of TRBD1. The CDR3 numbers 14 residues from cysteine through phenylalanine. There is no recorded DNA. CDR1 and CDR2 are read off the germline V gene as SGHRS and YFSETQ.